This TCR beta chain is from a study of blood T cell repertoires in COVID-19 (dated by TCRdb to 2018 to 2021). The study in broad terms: Samples covering the acute and convalescent phases of COVID-19 were provided by collaborators in the United States, Italy and Spain. The material from the prospective study consisted of cDNA or gDNA derived from T cells, B-cell-depleted T cells, or PBMCs. The dataset comprised deeply sampled blood TCRbeta repertoires from subjects exposed to, actively infected with, or recovered from COVID-19. The repertoires were released in a freely available public database intended as a resource for research on the immune response to SARS-CoV-2. Samples were obtained from the ongoing ImmuneRACE study (first 160 participants) and from 950 to 1,500 subjects provided by 6 global collaborators. Nearly every sample came with metadata listing a de-identified subject ID, COVID-19 status, age in years and sex. Where available, HLA class I and class II types were obtained from metadata supplied by the sample provider rather than from assay-based typing.

The collaborating institutions used their own protocols to collect whole blood in K2EDTA tubes. For TCRbeta analysis, collaborators shipped samples in one of three forms: frozen whole blood, isolated PBMCs, or DNA extracted from either of those sample types. The V end gives up 4 bases and the J end 6 bases, leaving 10 bases in the junction not matched to a gene. The CDR3 runs 15 residues from the cysteine to the phenylalanine. The retained sequence is limited to the CDR3, 45 bases, with the frame set at the first base. CDR1 is given as SGHRS and CDR2 as YFSETQ, both from the germline V gene. Remarks on this clone: Its recognized antigen is unknown. No base quality information exists; no much larger clone differs at one position.

TCRbeta CDR3 regions were amplified from genomic DNA using the immunoSEQ Assay, a bias-controlled multiplex PCR. On the study's bioinformatics: Within the assay, amplification of reference gene primers was used to estimate how many nucleated cells each sample contained. Sequence reads were collapsed and filtered to measure the absolute abundance of every unique TCRbeta CDR3 rearrangement. For each sample, productive Simpson clonality was calculated as the square root of Simpson's diversity index over productive rearrangements. TCRdb mirrors the immuneACCESS table, restricted to in-frame sequences. Some clones are absent from its copies; in checked studies, under half trace to an unresolved V gene, and the reason for the others is unknown. The D gene and trimming were derived from the DNA, and the V and J assignments and clone size from that table. The sample profile shows fewer than 90,000 clones; approximately 90% of them were found once. Roughly 0.51% of the sample is held by the ten biggest clonotypes.

The research as a whole found: The amount of clinical and demographic metadata varied by source and participant and was provided uncurated.

This TCR was sampled from a man between 60 and 70 years old with acute or convalescent COVID-19. The specimen was peripheral blood. The rearrangement combines TRBV5-1 with TRBJ2-5; 9 bases in the junction line up with TRBD1. The CDR3 reads CASSTDRGRGKTQYF. The nucleotide sequence is TGCGCCAGCAGCACGGACAGGGGAAGGGGAAAGACCCAGTACTTC.